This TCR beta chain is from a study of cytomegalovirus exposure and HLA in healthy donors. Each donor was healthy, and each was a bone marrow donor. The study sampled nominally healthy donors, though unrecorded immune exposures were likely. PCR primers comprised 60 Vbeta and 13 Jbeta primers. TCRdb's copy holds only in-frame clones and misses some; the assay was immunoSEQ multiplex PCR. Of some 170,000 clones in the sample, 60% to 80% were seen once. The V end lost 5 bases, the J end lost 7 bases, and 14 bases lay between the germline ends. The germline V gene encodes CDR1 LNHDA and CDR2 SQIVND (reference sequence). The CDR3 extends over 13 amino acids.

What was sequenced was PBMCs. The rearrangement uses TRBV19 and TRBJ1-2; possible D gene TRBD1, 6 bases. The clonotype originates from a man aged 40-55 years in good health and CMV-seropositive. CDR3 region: CASSLQGSVGYTF. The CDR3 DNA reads TGTGCCAGTAGTTTACAGGGTAGCGTTGGCTACACCTTC.